The 15 T cell receptor beta chains below all came from one sample that was sequenced in a study of shared clonotypes between healthy human individuals. Only in-frame clones appear in the TCRdb table, and some are missing; sequencing was by immunoSEQ multiplex PCR. The table lists about 2.4 million clones, under 95% of them singletons. Sequencing input: naive CD4+ T cells from PBMCs. Subset denoted: CD45RA+ positively selected. The receptors stem from a man younger than 35 in good health. Some clones in this sample may be carry-over from other donors' samples.

V gene TRBV10-1 combines with J gene TRBJ2-3, with TRBD2 matching over 10 bases. Germline V gene sequence: CDR1 WNHNN, CDR2 SYGVQD (reference sequence). The CDR3 spans 18 residues. J lost 5 bases, V lost 6 bases, and 17 bases had no gene match. The CDR3 loop reads CASRSGASGRGERDTQYF. The DNA for the CDR3 is TGCGCCAGCAGGTCCGGGGCTAGCGGGAGAGGCGAGAGAGATACGCAGTATTTT.

V usage is TRBV7-2 and J usage is TRBJ2-7; 7 bases line up with TRBD1. CDR1 is SGHTA and CDR2 is FQGNSA in the germline V gene. CDR3 length equals 13 residues. V lost 4 bases, J lost 5 bases, and 5 bases stayed unmatched. This CDR3 reads CASSSDRVHEQYF. CDR3 in DNA: TGTGCCAGCAGCTCTGACAGGGTCCACGAGCAGTACTTC.

This clone came up once. This chain links TRBV4-1 with TRBJ1-2, with D unclear. Germline V gene data show CDR1 as MGHRA and CDR2 as YSYEKL. V gave up 0 bases and J gave up 2 bases, with 10 bases separating them. This CDR3 is built from 15 residues. CDR3 sequence: CASSQDGSRNYGYTF. The CDR3 DNA sequence: TGCGCCAGCAGCCAAGACGGCAGCCGAAACTATGGCTACACCTTC.

J is TRBJ1-1 and V is TRBV20-1; D might be TRBD1 (5 bases). Germline-derived CDR1 and CDR2 are DFQATT and SNEGSKA (reference sequence). V lost 5 bases, J lost 3 bases, and 7 bases lay in between. The CDR3 has 11 amino acids. The chain's CDR3 is CSAGTYTEAFF. In nucleotides, the CDR3 is TGCAGTGCTGGGACGTACACTGAAGCTTTCTTT.

The J gene is TRBJ2-7, the V gene TRBV23-1, with D uncertain. TRBV23-1 is filed as an ORF, its function uncertain. Trimming cost V 4 bases and J 1 base, with 11 bases left between them. CDR3 length: 14 amino acids. The CDR3: CASSPATLSYEQYF. CDR3 DNA sequence: TGCGCCAGCAGTCCCGCCACTTTGTCCTACGAGCAGTACTTC.

A word on this clone: An end of the junction does not agree with germline; a read error may underlie this. Other DNA sequences in this sample translate to the same CDR3. The V gene is TRBV7-9, the J gene TRBJ2-5; possibly TRBD1 or TRBD2 for D (5 bases each). Germline CDR1 SEHNR, CDR2 FQNEAQ (reference sequence). The CDR3 is made up of 13 amino acids. For the CDR3, the DNA is TGTGCCAGCAGCTTTCGGCAGCCGGGGACCCAATACTTC. Residues: CASSFRQPGTQYF.

The chain combines TRBV7-3 with TRBJ2-7; D is unclear. The CDR3 runs 12 residues. The germline CDR1 and CDR2 sequences are SGHTA and FQGTGA. Deletions cut 5 bases from V and 5 bases from J, with 10 bases between. The DNA for the CDR3 is TGTGCCAGCAGCCCCCGGATCGACGAGCAGTACTTC. Its protein product is CASSPRIDEQYF.

This clone was counted once. The chain carries TRBV28 and TRBJ1-2, with D uncertain. Germline CDR1 and CDR2: MDHEN and SYDVKM. Trimming left V 3 bases short and J 1 base short, with 6 bases between. CDR3 length: 13 amino acids. Here the CDR3 DNA reads TGTGCCAGCAGTTTTGCGATTAACTATGGCTACACCTTC. It yields the protein CASSFAINYGYTF.

J is TRBJ1-2 and V is TRBV27; TRBD1 matches at 7 bases. With 0 bases clipped from V and 8 bases from J, the junction kept 6 bases outside the gene matches. Germline V gene data show CDR1 as MNHEY and CDR2 as SMNVEV (reference sequence). This CDR3 spans 14 amino acids. The CDR3 loop is CASSLSEGAGGYTF. In DNA, the CDR3 is TGTGCCAGCAGTTTATCGGAGGGGGCTGGGGGCTACACCTTC.

The genes are TRBV4-2 and TRBJ2-7; tentatively, D is TRBD1 (5 bases). V lost 3 bases and J lost 6, with 15 bases in between. The germline V gene encodes CDR1 LGHNA and CDR2 YNFKEQ. The CDR3 is made up of 14 amino acids. The CDR3, as DNA: TGTGCCAGCAGCCACGGTGGGGCGCTGGGCGAGCAGTACTTC. It encodes CASSHGGALGEQYF.

The CDR3, as DNA: TGCGCCAGCAGCTTGGAGCTATCTAGTCCCAAATACACCAATGAGCAGTTCTTC. It is translated as CASSLELSSPKYTNEQFF. The J gene is TRBJ2-1, the V gene TRBV5-1; D gene unclear. CDR3 size: 18 residues. V lost 0 bases to trimming and J lost 6 bases, with 22 bases between them. CDR1 is SGHRS and CDR2 is YFSETQ in the germline V gene.

Regarding this clone: Other DNA sequences in the same sample also yield this CDR3. The chain is built from TRBV5-1 and TRBJ1-2; perhaps TRBD1 as D (6 bases). CDR1 SGHRS and CDR2 YFSETQ come from the germline V gene. The CDR3 consists of 13 residues. Trimming left V 3 bases short and J 2 bases short, with 8 bases between. The CDR3 protein is CASSSTGNYGYTF. As DNA, the CDR3 is TGCGCCAGCAGCTCCACAGGGAACTATGGCTACACCTTC.

V is TRBV7-8 and J is TRBJ1-2; no definite D call. CDR3 size: 15 residues. CDR1 and CDR2 from the germline V gene are SGHVS and FQNEAQ. The ends were cut back, 5 bases at V and 8 bases at J, with 21 bases in the middle. The CDR3: CASSPGGFPQGGYTF. DNA for the CDR3: TGTGCCAGCAGCCCGGGTGGCTTTCCCCAAGGGGGCTACACCTTC. The full variable domain, with the rest looked up from reference TRBV7-8 and TRBJ1-2, is GAGVSQSPRYKVAKRGQDVALRCDPISGHVSLFWYQQALGQGPEFLTYFQNEAQLDKSGLPSDRFFAERPEGSVSTLKIQRTQQEDSAVYLCASSPGGFPQGGYTFGSGTRLTVV.

This chain joins TRBV4-1 and TRBJ2-7; 9 nucleotides match TRBD1. The CDR3 is 15 amino acids. The junction had 6 bases not matched to a gene; V was cut back by 3 bases and J by 3 bases. The germline gives CDR1 MGHRA, CDR2 YSYEKL. The CDR3 is CASSHPGTGLYEQYF. CDR3 in DNA: TGCGCCAGCAGCCACCCGGGGACAGGGCTCTACGAGCAGTACTTC.

V usage is TRBV29-1 and J usage is TRBJ2-2; no firm D call. Trimming stripped 6 bases from V and 0 bases from J, with 14 bases between. Germline V gene lookup returns CDR1 SQVTM and CDR2 ANQGSEA. There are 15 residues in the CDR3. The CDR3 DNA sequence: TGCAGCGTCCTCACTGGGAACGCGAACACCGGGGAGCTGTTTTTT. It codes for CSVLTGNANTGELFF.